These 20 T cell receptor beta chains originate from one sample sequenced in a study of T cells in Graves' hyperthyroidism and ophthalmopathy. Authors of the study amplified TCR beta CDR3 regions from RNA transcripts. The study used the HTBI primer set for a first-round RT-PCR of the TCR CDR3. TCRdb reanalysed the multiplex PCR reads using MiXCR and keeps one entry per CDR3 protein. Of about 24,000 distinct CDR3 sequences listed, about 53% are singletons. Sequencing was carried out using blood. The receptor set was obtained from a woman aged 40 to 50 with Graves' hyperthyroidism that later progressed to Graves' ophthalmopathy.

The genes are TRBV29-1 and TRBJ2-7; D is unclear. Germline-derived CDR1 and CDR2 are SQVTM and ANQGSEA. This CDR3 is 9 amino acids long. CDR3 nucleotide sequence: TGCAGTTGGGTCTACGAGCAGTACTTC. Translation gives CSWVYEQYF.

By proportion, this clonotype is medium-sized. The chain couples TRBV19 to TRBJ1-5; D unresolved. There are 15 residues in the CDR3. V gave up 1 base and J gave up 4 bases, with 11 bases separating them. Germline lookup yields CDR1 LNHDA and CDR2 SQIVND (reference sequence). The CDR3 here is CASSIGRSRNQPQHF. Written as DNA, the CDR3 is TGTGCCAGTAGTATAGGCCGGAGCAGAAATCAGCCCCAGCATTTT.

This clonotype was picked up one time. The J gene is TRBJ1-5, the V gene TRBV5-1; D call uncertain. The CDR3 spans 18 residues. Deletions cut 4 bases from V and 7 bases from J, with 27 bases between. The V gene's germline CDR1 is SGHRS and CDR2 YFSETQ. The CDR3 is CASSLRMGRASVEQPQHF. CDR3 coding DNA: TGCGCCAGCAGCCTTCGGATGGGGAGGGCCTCGGTCGAGCAGCCCCAGCATTTT.

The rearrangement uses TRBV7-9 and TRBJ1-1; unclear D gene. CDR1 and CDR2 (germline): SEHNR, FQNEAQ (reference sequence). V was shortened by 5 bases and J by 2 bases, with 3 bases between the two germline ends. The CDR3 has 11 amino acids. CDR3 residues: CASSRNTEAFF. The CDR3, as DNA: TGTGCCAGCAGCCGAAACACTGAAGCTTTCTTT.

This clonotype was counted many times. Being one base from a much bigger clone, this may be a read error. The CDR3 protein is CASSQVQLANEQYF. CDR3 coding DNA: TGCGCCAGCAGCCAAGTACAGCTCGCCAACGAGCAGTACTTC. The chain combines TRBV4-1 with TRBJ2-7; D unresolved. CDR3 length: 14 residues. Germline V CDR1 and CDR2: MGHRA, YSYEKL. Trimming took off 1 base at V and 5 bases at J, with 12 bases between the two ends.

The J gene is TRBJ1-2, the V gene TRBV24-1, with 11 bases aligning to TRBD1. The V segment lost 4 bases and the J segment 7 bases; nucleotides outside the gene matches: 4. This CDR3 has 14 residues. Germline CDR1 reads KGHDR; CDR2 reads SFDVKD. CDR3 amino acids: CATSDLGTGGGYTF. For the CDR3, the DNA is TGTGCCACCAGTGACCTTGGGACAGGGGGTGGCTACACCTTC.

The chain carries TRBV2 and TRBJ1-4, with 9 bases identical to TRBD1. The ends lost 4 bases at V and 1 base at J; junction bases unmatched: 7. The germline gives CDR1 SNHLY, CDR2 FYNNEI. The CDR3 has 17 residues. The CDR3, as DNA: TGTGCCAGCAGTGGACGGACAGGGGTACGAACTAATGAAAAACTGTTTTTT. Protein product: CASSGRTGVRTNEKLFF. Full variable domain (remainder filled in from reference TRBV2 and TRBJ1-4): EPEVTQTPSHQVTQMGQEVILRCVPISNHLYFYWYRQILGQKVEFLVSFYNNEISEKSEIFDDQFSVERPDGSNFTLKIRSTKLEDSAMYFCASSGRTGVRTNEKLFFGSGTQLSVL.

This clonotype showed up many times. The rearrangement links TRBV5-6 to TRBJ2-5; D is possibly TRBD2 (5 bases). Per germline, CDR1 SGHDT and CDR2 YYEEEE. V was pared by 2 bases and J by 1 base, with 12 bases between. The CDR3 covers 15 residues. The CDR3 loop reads CASSLLGAAQETQYF. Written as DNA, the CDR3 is TGTGCCAGCAGCTTACTAGGCGCGGCCCAAGAGACCCAGTACTTC.

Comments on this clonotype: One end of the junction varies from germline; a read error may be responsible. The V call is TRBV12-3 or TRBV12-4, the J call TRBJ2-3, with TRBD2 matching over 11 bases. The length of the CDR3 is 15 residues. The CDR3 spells CASSVAGGHTDTQYF. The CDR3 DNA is TGTGCCAGCAGTGTAGCGGGAGGGCACACAGATACGCAGTATTTT.

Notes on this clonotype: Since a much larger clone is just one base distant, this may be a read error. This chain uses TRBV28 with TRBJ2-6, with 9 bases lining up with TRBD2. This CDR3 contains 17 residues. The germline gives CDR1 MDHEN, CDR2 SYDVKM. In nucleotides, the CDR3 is TGTGCCAGCAGTTTCCCTAGCGGGATGGCGGGGGCCAACGCCCTGACTTTC. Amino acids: CASSFPSGMAGANALTF. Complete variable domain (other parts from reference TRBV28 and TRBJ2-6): DVKVTQSSRYLVKRTGEKVFLECVQDMDHENMFWYRQDPGLGLRLIYFSYDVKMKEKGDIPEGYSVSREKKERFSLILESASTNQTSMYLCASSFPSGMAGANALTFGAGSRLTVL.

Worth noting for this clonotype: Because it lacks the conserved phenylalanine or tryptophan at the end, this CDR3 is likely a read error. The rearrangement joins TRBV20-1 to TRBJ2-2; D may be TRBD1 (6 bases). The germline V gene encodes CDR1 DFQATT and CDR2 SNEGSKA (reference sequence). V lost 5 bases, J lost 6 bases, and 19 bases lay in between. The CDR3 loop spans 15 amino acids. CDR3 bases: TGCAGTGCTGAAACCGGGACATTGAGGGCCGGGGAGCTGTTTCTT. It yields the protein CSAETGTLRAGELFL.

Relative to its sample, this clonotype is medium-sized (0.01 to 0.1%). This CDR3 is CASTGDAPGELFF. The CDR3 region has the DNA TGTGCCAGCACCGGGGACGCCCCCGGGGAGCTGTTTTTT. This rearrangement joins TRBV2 to TRBJ2-2; tentatively, D is TRBD1 or TRBD2 (5 bases each). CDR1 and CDR2 from the germline V gene are SNHLY and FYNNEI. The CDR3 consists of 13 residues. Trimming pared 7 bases from V and 6 bases from J, leaving 12 bases between.

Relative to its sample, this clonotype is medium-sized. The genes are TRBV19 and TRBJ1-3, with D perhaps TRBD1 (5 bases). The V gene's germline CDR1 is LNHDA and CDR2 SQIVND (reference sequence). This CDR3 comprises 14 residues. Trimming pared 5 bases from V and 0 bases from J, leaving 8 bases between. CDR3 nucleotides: TGTGCCAGTAGTCAAGACAGCTCTGGAAACACCATATATTTT. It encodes CASSQDSSGNTIYF.

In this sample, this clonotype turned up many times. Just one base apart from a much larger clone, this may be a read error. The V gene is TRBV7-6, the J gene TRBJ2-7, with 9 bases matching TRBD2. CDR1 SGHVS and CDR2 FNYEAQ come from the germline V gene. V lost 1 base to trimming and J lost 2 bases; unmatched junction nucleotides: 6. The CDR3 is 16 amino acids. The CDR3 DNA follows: TGTGCCAGCAGCTTAGAACTGGCGGGAGGGGCCTACGAGCAGTACTTC. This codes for CASSLELAGGAYEQYF.

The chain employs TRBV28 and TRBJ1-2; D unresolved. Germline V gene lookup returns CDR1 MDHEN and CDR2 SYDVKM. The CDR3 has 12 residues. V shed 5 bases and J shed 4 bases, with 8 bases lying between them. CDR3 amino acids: CASSTRSYGYTF. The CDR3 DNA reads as TGTGCCAGCAGTACACGGAGCTATGGCTACACCTTC.

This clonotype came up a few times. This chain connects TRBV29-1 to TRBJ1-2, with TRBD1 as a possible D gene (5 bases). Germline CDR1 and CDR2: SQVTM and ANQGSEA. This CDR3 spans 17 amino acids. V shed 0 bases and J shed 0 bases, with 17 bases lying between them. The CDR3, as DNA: TGCAGCGTTGAAGAATGGGGCGCCGGTCCCTCTAACTATGGCTACACCTTC. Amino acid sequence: CSVEEWGAGPSNYGYTF. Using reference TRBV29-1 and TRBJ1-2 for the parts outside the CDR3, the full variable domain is SAVISQKPSRDICQRGTSLTIQCQVDSQVTMMFWYRQQPGQSLTLIATANQGSEATYESGFVIDKFPISRPNLTFSTLTVSNMSPEDSSIYLCSVEEWGAGPSNYGYTFGSGTRLTVV.

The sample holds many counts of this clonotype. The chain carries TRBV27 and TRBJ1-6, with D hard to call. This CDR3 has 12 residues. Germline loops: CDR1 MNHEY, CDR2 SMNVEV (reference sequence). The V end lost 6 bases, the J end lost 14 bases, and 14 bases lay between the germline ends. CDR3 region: CASRSPLLALHF. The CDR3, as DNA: TGTGCCAGCAGGAGTCCCCTTTTGGCCCTCCACTTT.

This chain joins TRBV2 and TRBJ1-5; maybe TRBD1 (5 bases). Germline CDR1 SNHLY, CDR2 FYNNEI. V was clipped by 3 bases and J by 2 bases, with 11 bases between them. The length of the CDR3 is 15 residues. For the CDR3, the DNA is TGTGCCAGCAGTGATAAGCAACAGGGCAATCAGCCCCAGCATTTT. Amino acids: CASSDKQQGNQPQHF.

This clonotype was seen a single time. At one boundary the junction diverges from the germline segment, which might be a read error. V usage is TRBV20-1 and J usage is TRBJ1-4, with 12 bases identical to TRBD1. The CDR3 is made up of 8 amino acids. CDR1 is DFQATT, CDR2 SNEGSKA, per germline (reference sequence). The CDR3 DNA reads TGCGGGGGACAGGGGGCATCTTTT. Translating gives CGGQGASF.

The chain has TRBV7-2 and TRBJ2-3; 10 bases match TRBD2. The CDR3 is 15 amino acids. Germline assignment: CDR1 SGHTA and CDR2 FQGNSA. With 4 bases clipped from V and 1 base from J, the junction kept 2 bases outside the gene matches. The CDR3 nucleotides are TGTGCCAGCAGCTCCGGGACTAGCGGCACAGATACGCAGTATTTT. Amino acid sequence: CASSSGTSGTDTQYF.